The 27 T cell receptor beta chains listed next were all sequenced from one sample in a study of T cells after somatic rescue of genetic block. Profiling relied on immunoSEQ multiplex PCR, and the TCRdb table lists in-frame clones only, not all of them. This table has around 67,000 clones, roughly 93% appearing once. The specimen was peripheral blood mononuclear cells (PBMCs). Every receptor here comes from a man between 25 and 39 years old.

In DNA form, the CDR3 reads TGTGCCAGCAGCCAAGAAGCGACAGGGGGCGGGAAGCGGGAGTACAATGAGCAGTTCTTC. Residues: CASSQEATGGGKREYNEQFF. The chain has TRBV14 and TRBJ2-1; 10 bases are a match to TRBD1. CDR1 is SGHDN, CDR2 FVKESK, per germline. With 0 bases clipped from V and 4 bases from J, the junction kept 15 bases outside the gene matches. The CDR3 is 20 residues long.

This clone was observed a few times. The V and J genes are TRBV5-1 and TRBJ1-1; the D gene is possibly TRBD1 (6 bases). The CDR3 is 14 amino acids. The germline CDR1 and CDR2 sequences are SGHRS and YFSETQ. The V end lost 4 bases, the J end lost 6 bases, and 16 bases lay between the germline ends. The CDR3: CASSPGTPTPEAFF. In DNA form, the CDR3 reads TGCGCCAGCAGCCCCGGGACACCTACCCCTGAAGCTTTCTTT.

The rearrangement links TRBV7-9 to TRBJ1-5, with D hard to call. Per germline, CDR1 SEHNR and CDR2 FQNEAQ (reference sequence). V was trimmed by 6 bases and J by 7 bases, leaving 16 bases between them. There are 14 residues in the CDR3. The CDR3 loop reads CASSKFGPGQPQHF. Here the CDR3 DNA reads TGTGCCAGCAGTAAATTTGGCCCGGGGCAGCCCCAGCATTTT. Full variable domain (outside the CDR3, taken from reference TRBV7-9 and TRBJ1-5): DTGVSQNPRHKITKRGQNVTFRCDPISEHNRLYWYRQTLGQGPEFLTYFQNEAQLEKSRLLSDRFSAERPKGSFSTLEIQRTEQGDSAMYLCASSKFGPGQPQHFGDGTRLSIL.

The chain couples TRBV4-3 to TRBJ2-1, with 7 bases that match TRBD2. The CDR3 is 15 amino acids. Trimming at V came to 0 bases and at J to 8 bases, leaving 7 bases not matched to a gene. The germline V gene has CDR1 LGHNA and CDR2 YSLEER. CDR3 sequence reads: CASSQDPGGSDEQFF. The CDR3 DNA sequence: TGCGCCAGCAGCCAAGATCCGGGAGGTTCGGATGAGCAGTTCTTC.

The chain links TRBV21-1 to TRBJ2-1; the D call of TRBD2 is as the table states it, not checked on the DNA. TRBV21-1 counts as a pseudogene. CDR3 size: 18 residues. The CDR3 loop reads CASSNLKVGLAGVGVQFF. In nucleotides, the CDR3 is TGTGCCAGCAGCAATCTAAAGGTAGGACTAGCGGGAGTAGGGGTGCAGTTCTTC.

V usage is TRBV19 and J usage is TRBJ2-1, with TRBD1 matching 10 bases. Germline CDR1 and CDR2: LNHDA and SQIVND (reference sequence). The V and J ends lost 9 bases and 6 bases, in that order; junction bases with no gene match: 5. The length of the CDR3 is 13 residues. The CDR3 coding sequence is TGTGCCAGCGGGACAGGGGTCGGCAATGAGCAGTTCTTC. Its translation: CASGTGVGNEQFF.

J is TRBJ1-1 and V is TRBV5-1, with 8 bases matching TRBD1. Germline V gene sequence: CDR1 SGHRS, CDR2 YFSETQ. The CDR3 loop spans 14 amino acids. Trimming took 6 bases from V and 4 from J; bases not matched to a gene: 8. The CDR3 here is CASTSFTGGTEAFF. Written as DNA, the CDR3 is TGCGCCAGCACCTCATTTACAGGGGGCACTGAAGCTTTCTTT. Drawing the rest from reference TRBV5-1 and TRBJ1-1, the complete variable domain is KAGVTQTPRYLIKTRGQQVTLSCSPISGHRSVSWYQQTPGQGLQFLFEYFSETQRNKGNFPGRFSGRQFSNSRSEMNVSTLELGDSALYLCASTSFTGGTEAFFGQGTRLTVV.

J is TRBJ2-7 and V is TRBV12-5, with D possibly being TRBD1 or TRBD2 (5 bases each). CDR3 length: 16 amino acids. CDR1 is LGHNT, CDR2 FRNRAP, per germline. V lost 2 bases, J lost 3 bases, and 17 bases lay in between. The CDR3 region has the DNA TGTGCTAGTGGTTTGCCCTGGGGGATCCTCTACTACGAGCAGTACTTC. Protein sequence: CASGLPWGILYYEQYF.

The chain combines TRBV5-5 with TRBJ2-4; possibly TRBD1 for D (6 bases). Between the trimmed V and J ends, which lost 3 bases and 6 bases, there was a span of 16 bases. Germline lookup yields CDR1 SGHKS and CDR2 YYEKEE (reference sequence). This CDR3 has 15 amino acids. CDR3 in DNA: TGTGCCAGCAGCTGGGGTTCAGGGGTAGCAAACATTCAGTACTTC. Amino acids: CASSWGSGVANIQYF.

The J gene is TRBJ2-3, the V gene TRBV5-1; D may correspond to TRBD1 or TRBD2 (6 bases each). The CDR3 consists of 13 residues. Trimming shortened V by 2 bases and J by 6 bases, and 10 bases separated the two germline ends. Looked up from germline, CDR1 is SGHRS and CDR2 is YFSETQ. CDR3 nucleotide sequence: TGCGCCAGCAGCTTAGGGGGGTCTGATACGCAGTATTTT. It specifies CASSLGGSDTQYF.

This clone showed up just a few times. V gene TRBV10-1 combines with J gene TRBJ2-1, with TRBD2 identical over 7 bases. Losses at the gene ends were 5 bases for V and 4 bases for J; bases not matched to a gene: 5. CDR3 length: 14 amino acids. CDR1 and CDR2 from the germline V gene are WNHNN and SYGVQD (reference sequence). The CDR3 is CASSSGAGYNEQFF. The CDR3 nucleotides read TGCGCCAGCAGTAGCGGGGCCGGGTACAATGAGCAGTTCTTC.

The chain couples TRBV5-6 to TRBJ1-4; a possible D gene is TRBD1 (5 bases). Germline CDR1 and CDR2: SGHDT and YYEEEE. This CDR3 comprises 16 residues. Trimming cost V 0 bases and J 0 bases, with 9 bases left between them. This CDR3 reads CASSLAGAATNEKLFF. The CDR3 DNA is TGTGCCAGCAGCTTGGCCGGGGCCGCAACTAATGAAAAACTGTTTTTT. The variable domain in full, with the rest retrieved from reference TRBV5-6 and TRBJ1-4, is DAGVTQSPTHLIKTRGQQVTLRCSPKSGHDTVSWYQQALGQGPQFIFQYYEEEERQRGNFPDRFSGHQFPNYSSELNVNALLLGDSALYLCASSLAGAATNEKLFFGSGTQLSVL.

The V and J genes are TRBV10-3 and TRBJ2-3; TRBD2 is a possible D gene (7 bases). Trimming cost V 7 bases and J 8 bases, with 13 bases left between them. In germline, CDR1 is ENHRY, CDR2 SYGVKD. The CDR3 totals 12 residues. The CDR3 is CAINGGLGTQYF. The CDR3 DNA is TGTGCCATCAACGGGGGGCTGGGTACGCAGTATTTT.

The chain is built from TRBV21-1 and TRBJ2-7. TRBV21-1 represents a pseudogene. The CDR3 extends over 15 amino acids. The DNA for the CDR3 is TGTGCCAGCAGCAAAGCGCTCGGGCAAGACTACGAGCAGTACTTC. This sequence encodes CASSKALGQDYEQYF.

The chain joins TRBV1 to TRBJ1-3. TRBV1 is annotated as a pseudogene. CDR3 length: 17 amino acids. CDR3: CTSSQEESADPCGTIYF. For the CDR3, the DNA is TGCACCAGCAGCCAAGAAGAGTCCGCAGACCCTTGCGGCACCATATATTTT.

The CDR3 protein is CASSLAEGIGEKLFF. DNA for the CDR3: TGCGCCAGCAGCTTGGCTGAGGGGATCGGGGAAAAACTGTTTTTT. The rearrangement uses TRBV5-1 and TRBJ1-4, with a tentative D call TRBD1 (5 bases). V was cut by 0 bases and J by 8 bases, with 14 bases left in between. Per the germline V gene, CDR1 is SGHRS and CDR2 is YFSETQ. CDR3 size: 15 residues.

This clone has just one count. This sequence joins TRBV11-2 and TRBJ2-1, with 14 bases aligning to TRBD2. The V and J ends lost 5 bases and 7 bases, in that order; junction bases with no gene match: 4. Germline V gene lookup returns CDR1 SGHAT and CDR2 FQNNGV. The CDR3 loop spans 15 amino acids. The CDR3 region has the DNA TGTGCCAGCAGCCAGGGGACTAGCGGGAGTAATGAGCAGTTCTTC. It specifies CASSQGTSGSNEQFF.

The J gene is TRBJ1-2, the V gene TRBV2, with D unclear. CDR1 and CDR2 from the germline V gene are SNHLY and FYNNEI. There are 14 residues in the CDR3. V was shortened by 6 bases and J by 6 bases, with 17 bases between the two germline ends. CDR3 sequence (DNA): TGTGCCAGCAGCCAGAGGGTCGAGAGGAATGGCTACACCTTC. Its protein is CASSQRVERNGYTF.

The V call is TRBV10-2, the J call TRBJ2-5, with 9 bases matching TRBD1. Germline CDR1 is WSHSY and CDR2 is SAAADI. Unmatched junction bases numbered 1, after V lost 6 bases and J lost 2 bases. The CDR3 is 13 residues long. This chain's CDR3 is CASRGTGQETQYF. As DNA, the CDR3 is TGCGCCAGCAGAGGGACAGGGCAAGAGACCCAGTACTTC.

The gene calls are TRBV5-4 and TRBJ1-2; weak D call: TRBD1 (6 bases). The V end lost 4 bases, the J end lost 2 bases, and 9 bases lay between the germline ends. This CDR3 has 13 residues. The germline V gene encodes CDR1 SGHNT and CDR2 YYREEE (reference sequence). The CDR3 DNA reads TGTGCCAGCAGCCCAGGGGAGAACTATGGCTACACCTTC. Protein sequence: CASSPGENYGYTF.

This sequence joins TRBV19 and TRBJ2-5; 12 nucleotides align to TRBD2. This CDR3 comprises 13 residues. V lost 6 bases and J lost 5; bases outside the gene matches: 1. Germline CDR1 reads LNHDA; CDR2 reads SQIVND (reference sequence). CDR3 DNA sequence: TGTGCCAGTAGGACTAGCGGGAGTGAGACCCAGTACTTC. Translation: CASRTSGSETQYF.

The chain employs TRBV15 and TRBJ1-5; D is ambiguous. The CDR3 runs 14 residues. Germline CDR1 reads LNHNV; CDR2 reads YYDKDF (reference sequence). V was trimmed by 4 bases and J by 0 bases, leaving 7 bases between them. The CDR3 coding sequence is TGTGCCACCAGCACAGTATATAGCAATCAGCCCCAGCATTTT. Translation gives CATSTVYSNQPQHF.

This chain uses TRBV19 with TRBJ1-5; no clear D gene. Trimming took off 8 bases at V and 7 bases at J, with 15 bases between the two ends. Germline V lookup: CDR1 LNHDA, CDR2 SQIVND (reference sequence). This CDR3 spans 13 amino acids. The CDR3 DNA reads TGTGCCAGTCGCGGCCATTTCGGCCAGCCCCAGCATTTT. Translation gives CASRGHFGQPQHF.

The chain recombines TRBV5-4 with TRBJ2-7, with D possibly called TRBD1 or TRBD2 (5 bases each). V was shortened by 3 bases and J by 6 bases, with 13 bases between the two germline ends. This CDR3 spans 13 amino acids. From germline, CDR1 is SGHNT and CDR2 YYREEE (reference sequence). CDR3 coding DNA: TGTGCCAGCAGCTACGATCGTGGGGGCGAGCAGTACTTC. Translating it yields CASSYDRGGEQYF.

This clone came up a few times. The rearrangement uses TRBV4-1 and TRBJ1-1; 9 nucleotides line up with TRBD1. Germline CDR1 and CDR2: MGHRA and YSYEKL. CDR3 size: 15 residues. The trim removed 3 bases at V and 4 bases at J, leaving 6 bases unmatched. CDR3 protein: CASSHSGTGSTEAFF. The DNA for the CDR3 is TGCGCCAGCAGCCATTCCGGGACAGGGTCCACTGAAGCTTTCTTT.

The genes are TRBV6-4 and TRBJ2-1; 13 bases map to TRBD2. CDR1 and CDR2 (germline): MRHNA, SNTAGT. The CDR3 runs 15 residues. J gave up 5 bases and V 6 bases, and 4 bases lay outside the gene matches. CDR3 loop: CASSPGTSGDNEQFF. The CDR3 DNA reads TGTGCCAGCAGCCCCGGGACTAGCGGGGACAATGAGCAGTTCTTC.

DNA for the CDR3: TGTGCCAGCAGTTTATCAGGAAGGGGCAGGGGGCTCGAGCAGTACTTC. Translated, it gives CASSLSGRGRGLEQYF. The chain combines TRBV27 with TRBJ2-7; 8 bases align to TRBD1. Germline trimming cut 0 bases from V and 6 bases from J; bases unmatched to any gene: 10. Germline CDR1 is MNHEY and CDR2 is SMNVEV (reference sequence). This CDR3 is 16 amino acids long.